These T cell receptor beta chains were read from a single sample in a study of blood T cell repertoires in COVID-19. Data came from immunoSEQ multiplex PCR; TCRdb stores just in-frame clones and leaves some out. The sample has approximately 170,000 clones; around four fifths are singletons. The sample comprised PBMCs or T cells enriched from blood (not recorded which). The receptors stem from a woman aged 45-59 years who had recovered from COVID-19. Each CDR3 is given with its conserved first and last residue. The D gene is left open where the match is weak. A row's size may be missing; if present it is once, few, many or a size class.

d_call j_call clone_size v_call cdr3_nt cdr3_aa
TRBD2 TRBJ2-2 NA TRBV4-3 TGCGCCAGCAGCCAAGATTGGGCGACTAGCGGGAGTCGAGGCACCGGGGAGCTGTTTTTT CASSQDWATSGSRGTGELFF
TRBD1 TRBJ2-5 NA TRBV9 TGTGCCAGCAGCCCAGGGGGTCGTTTGAGGGAGACCCAGTACTTC CASSPGGRLRETQYF
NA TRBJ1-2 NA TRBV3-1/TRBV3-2 TGTGCCAGCAGCCAAGTCCTGGGGGGACTGGATGGCTACACCTTC CASSQVLGGLDGYTF
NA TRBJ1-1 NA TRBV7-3 TGTGCCAGCAGCTTAAATAGGGGAGGCACTGAAGCTTTCTTT CASSLNRGGTEAFF
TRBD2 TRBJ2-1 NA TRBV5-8 TGTGCCAGCAGCTTAGGGCTAGCGGACCACAATGAGCAGTTCTTC CASSLGLADHNEQFF
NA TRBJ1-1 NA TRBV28 TGTGCCAGCAGTAAGAAAAGCTGGGGGCGCACTGAAGCTTTCTTT CASSKKSWGRTEAFF
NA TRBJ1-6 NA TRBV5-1 TGCGCCACCGGGGAGGGAGATGGATCACCCCTCCACTTT CATGEGDGSPLHF
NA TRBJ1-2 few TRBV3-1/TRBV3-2 TGTGCCAGCAGCCAAGAACGAGGGCGGGGCTACACCTTC CASSQERGRGYTF
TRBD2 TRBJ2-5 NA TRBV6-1 TGTGCCAGCAGTGACCTACTAGCGGGGCAAGAGACCCAGTACTTC CASSDLLAGQETQYF
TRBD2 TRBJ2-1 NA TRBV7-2 TGTGCCAGCAGCTCAATAGGACTAGCGGGAGGCCATGAGCAGTTCTTC CASSSIGLAGGHEQFF
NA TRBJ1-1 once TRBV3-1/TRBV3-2 TGTGCCAGCAGCCAAGATGTGGGGGCGCCTGAAGCTTTCTTT CASSQDVGAPEAFF
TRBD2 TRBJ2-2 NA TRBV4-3 TGCGCCAGCAGCCAAGTGGAAGGACTAGCGGGAGGGGAGCTGTTTTTT CASSQVEGLAGGELFF
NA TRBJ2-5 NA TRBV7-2 TGTGCCAGCAGCTCTCGTAGCGAGACCCAGTACTTC CASSSRSETQYF
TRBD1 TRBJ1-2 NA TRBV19 TGTGCCACCCTCGGGACAGCTAACTATGGCTACACCTTC CATLGTANYGYTF
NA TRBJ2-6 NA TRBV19 TGTGCCAGTAGTGTGAGCGCTGGGGCCAACGTCCTGACTTTC CASSVSAGANVLTF
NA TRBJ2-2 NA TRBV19 TGTGCCAGTAGTCCCGGGGGCGGGGAGCTGTTTTTT CASSPGGGELFF
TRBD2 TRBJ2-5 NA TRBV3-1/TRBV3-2 TGTGCCAGCAGCCAAGAGGGGACTAGCGGGGGAGAGACCCAGTACTTC CASSQEGTSGGETQYF
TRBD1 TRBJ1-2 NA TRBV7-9 TGTGCCAGCAGCTCGGGACAGGGAGGCGGCTACACCTTC CASSSGQGGGYTF
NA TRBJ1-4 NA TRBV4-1 TGCGCCAGCAGCCAAGTAGTAACTGAAAAACTGTTTTTT CASSQVVTEKLFF
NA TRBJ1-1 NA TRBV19 TGTGCCAGTAGTATAATGTCTTGGGGGACTACCACTGAAGCTTTCTTT CASSIMSWGTTTEAFF
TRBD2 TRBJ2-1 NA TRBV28 TGTGCCAGCAGCTCTCCCGGGGCGGGAGCACTCTACAATGAGCAGTTCTTC CASSSPGAGALYNEQFF